This T cell receptor beta chain derives from a study of blood T cell repertoires in COVID-19. Study details: Both acute and convalescent COVID-19 samples were obtained from the United States, Italy and Spain. PBMCs, B-cell-depleted T cells, or T cells provided the cDNA or gDNA that made up the material.

In the source study's methods: Estimation of nucleated cell counts relied on the amplification of reference gene primers. TCRdb's copy holds only in-frame clones and misses some; the assay was immunoSEQ multiplex PCR. V and J calls and clone size follow that table, whereas D and trimming were derived from the DNA. Of about 120,000 clones detected, 88% appear once; the ten largest clones hold over 9%. The V gene lost 1 base and the J gene lost 9 bases, with 11 bases spanning the gap. Germline CDR1 is SGDLS and CDR2 is YYNGEE. The CDR3 length is 14 residues. This clone was seen more than once but under ten times.

Sequencing was carried out using peripheral blood. This sequence was found in a middle-aged man with acute or convalescent COVID-19. The chain combines TRBV9 with TRBJ1-6, with D possibly being TRBD1 (6 bases). The CDR3: CASSVQQGGSPLHF. The DNA of the CDR3 is TGTGCCAGCAGCGTACAACAGGGTGGTTCACCCCTCCACTTT.